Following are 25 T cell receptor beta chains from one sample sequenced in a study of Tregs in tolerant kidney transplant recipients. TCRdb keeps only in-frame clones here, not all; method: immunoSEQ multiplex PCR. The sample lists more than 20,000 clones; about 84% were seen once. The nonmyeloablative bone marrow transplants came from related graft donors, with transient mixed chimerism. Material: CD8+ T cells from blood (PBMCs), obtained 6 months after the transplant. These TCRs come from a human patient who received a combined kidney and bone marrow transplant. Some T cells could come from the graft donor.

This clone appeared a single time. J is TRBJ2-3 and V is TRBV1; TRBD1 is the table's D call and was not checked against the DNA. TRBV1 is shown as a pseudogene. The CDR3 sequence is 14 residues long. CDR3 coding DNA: TGCACCAGCAGCCAAGATCCCAAGAGTGGGCCTCAGTATTTT. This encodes CTSSQDPKSGPQYF.

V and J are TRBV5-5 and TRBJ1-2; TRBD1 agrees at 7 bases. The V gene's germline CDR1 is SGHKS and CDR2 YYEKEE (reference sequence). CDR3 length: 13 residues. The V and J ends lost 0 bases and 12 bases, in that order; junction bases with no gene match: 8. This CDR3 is CASSLGVTGENTF. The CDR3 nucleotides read TGTGCCAGCAGCTTGGGCGTAACAGGGGAAAACACCTTC.

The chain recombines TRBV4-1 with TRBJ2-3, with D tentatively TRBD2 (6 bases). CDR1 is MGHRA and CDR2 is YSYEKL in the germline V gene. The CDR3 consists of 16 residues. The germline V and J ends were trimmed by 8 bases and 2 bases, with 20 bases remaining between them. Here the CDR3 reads CASQRRVGDSTDTQYF. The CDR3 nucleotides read TGCGCCAGCCAGAGAAGGGTCGGGGACTCCACAGATACGCAGTATTTT.

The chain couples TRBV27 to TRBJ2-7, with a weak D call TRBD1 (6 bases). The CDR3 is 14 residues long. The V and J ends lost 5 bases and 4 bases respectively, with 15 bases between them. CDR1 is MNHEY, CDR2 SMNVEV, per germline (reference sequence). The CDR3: CASSLQGKEYEQYF. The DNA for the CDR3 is TGTGCCAGCAGTCTCCAGGGGAAGGAGTACGAGCAGTACTTC.

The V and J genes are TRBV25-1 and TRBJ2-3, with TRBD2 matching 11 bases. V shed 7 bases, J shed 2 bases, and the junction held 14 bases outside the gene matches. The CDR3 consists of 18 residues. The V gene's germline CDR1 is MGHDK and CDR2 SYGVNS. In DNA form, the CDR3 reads TGTGCCAGCAAACAATTACGACTAGCGGGGATGCTCACAGATACGCAGTATTTT. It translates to CASKQLRLAGMLTDTQYF.

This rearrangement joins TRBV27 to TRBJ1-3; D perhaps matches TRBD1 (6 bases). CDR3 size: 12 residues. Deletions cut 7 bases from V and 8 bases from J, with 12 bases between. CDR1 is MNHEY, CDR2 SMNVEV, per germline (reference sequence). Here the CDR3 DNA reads TGTGCCAGCACTGGACAGTGCGACACCATATATTTT. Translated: CASTGQCDTIYF.

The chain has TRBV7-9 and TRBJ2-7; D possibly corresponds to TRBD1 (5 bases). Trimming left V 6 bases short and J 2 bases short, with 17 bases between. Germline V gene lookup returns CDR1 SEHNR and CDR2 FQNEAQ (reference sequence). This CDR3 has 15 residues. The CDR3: CASSSQGTHPYEQYF. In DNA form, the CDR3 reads TGTGCCAGCAGTTCCCAGGGAACACACCCCTACGAGCAGTACTTC.

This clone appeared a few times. The CDR3 DNA reads as TGTGCCAGCAGAGACAGCGGGGGGGTAGATACGCAGTATTTT. Its translation: CASRDSGGVDTQYF. This chain links TRBV27 with TRBJ2-3; TRBD2 agrees at 10 bases. The germline gives CDR1 MNHEY, CDR2 SMNVEV (reference sequence). The CDR3 totals 14 residues. The trim removed 6 bases at V and 5 bases at J, leaving 5 bases unmatched.

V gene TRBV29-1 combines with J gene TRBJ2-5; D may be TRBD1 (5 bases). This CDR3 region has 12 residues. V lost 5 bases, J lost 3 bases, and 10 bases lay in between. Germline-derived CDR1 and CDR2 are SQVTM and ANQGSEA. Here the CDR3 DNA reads TGCAGCGTTTTACAGGTTAAAGAGACCCAGTACTTC. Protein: CSVLQVKETQYF.

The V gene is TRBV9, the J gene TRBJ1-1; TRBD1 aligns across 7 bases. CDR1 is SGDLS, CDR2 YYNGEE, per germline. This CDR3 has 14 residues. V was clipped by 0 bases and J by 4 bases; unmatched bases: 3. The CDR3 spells CASSVVQGGTEAFF. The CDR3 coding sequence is TGTGCCAGCAGCGTAGTCCAGGGGGGCACTGAAGCTTTCTTT.

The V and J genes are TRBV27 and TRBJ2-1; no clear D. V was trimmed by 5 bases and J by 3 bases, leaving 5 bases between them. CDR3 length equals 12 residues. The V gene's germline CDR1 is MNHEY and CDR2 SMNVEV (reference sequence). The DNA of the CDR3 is TGTGCCAGCAGTCAGGACTACAATGAGCAGTTCTTC. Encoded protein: CASSQDYNEQFF.

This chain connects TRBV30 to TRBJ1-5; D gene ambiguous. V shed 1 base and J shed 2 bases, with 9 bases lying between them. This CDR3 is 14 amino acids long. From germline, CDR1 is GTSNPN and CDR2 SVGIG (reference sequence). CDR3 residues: CAWSAPGGNQPQHF. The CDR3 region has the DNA TGTGCCTGGAGTGCCCCGGGAGGCAATCAGCCCCAGCATTTT.

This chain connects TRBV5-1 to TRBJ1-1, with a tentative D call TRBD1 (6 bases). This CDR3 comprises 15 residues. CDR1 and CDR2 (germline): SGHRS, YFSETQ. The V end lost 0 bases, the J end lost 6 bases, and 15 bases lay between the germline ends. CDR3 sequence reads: CASSLVSGGGAEAFF. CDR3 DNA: TGCGCCAGCAGCTTGGTGTCGGGGGGGGGCGCTGAAGCTTTCTTT. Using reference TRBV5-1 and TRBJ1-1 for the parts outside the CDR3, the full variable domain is KAGVTQTPRYLIKTRGQQVTLSCSPISGHRSVSWYQQTPGQGLQFLFEYFSETQRNKGNFPGRFSGRQFSNSRSEMNVSTLELGDSALYLCASSLVSGGGAEAFFGQGTRLTVV.

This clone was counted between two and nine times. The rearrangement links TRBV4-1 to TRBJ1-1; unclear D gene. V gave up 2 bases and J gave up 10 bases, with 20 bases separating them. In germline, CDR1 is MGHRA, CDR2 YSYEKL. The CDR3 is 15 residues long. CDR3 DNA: TGCGCCAGCAGCCAAAATCTTGGGGAGGCCCTAGGAGCTTTCTTT. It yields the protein CASSQNLGEALGAFF.

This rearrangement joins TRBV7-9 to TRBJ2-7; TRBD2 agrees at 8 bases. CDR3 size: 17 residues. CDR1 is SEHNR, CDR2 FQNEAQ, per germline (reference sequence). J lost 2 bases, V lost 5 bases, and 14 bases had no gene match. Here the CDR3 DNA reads TGTGCCAGCAGCCTACCCGAGGGAGCGGGGGACCCCTACGAGCAGTACTTC. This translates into CASSLPEGAGDPYEQYF. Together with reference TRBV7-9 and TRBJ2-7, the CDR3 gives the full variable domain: DTGVSQNPRHKITKRGQNVTFRCDPISEHNRLYWYRQTLGQGPEFLTYFQNEAQLEKSRLLSDRFSAERPKGSFSTLEIQRTEQGDSAMYLCASSLPEGAGDPYEQYFGPGTRLTVT.

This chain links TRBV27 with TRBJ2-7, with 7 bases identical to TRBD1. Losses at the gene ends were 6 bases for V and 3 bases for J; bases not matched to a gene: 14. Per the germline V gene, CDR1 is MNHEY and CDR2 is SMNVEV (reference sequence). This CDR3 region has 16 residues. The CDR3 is CASSYLGQDALYEQYF. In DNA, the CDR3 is TGTGCCAGCAGCTATCTTGGACAGGACGCTCTCTACGAGCAGTACTTC.

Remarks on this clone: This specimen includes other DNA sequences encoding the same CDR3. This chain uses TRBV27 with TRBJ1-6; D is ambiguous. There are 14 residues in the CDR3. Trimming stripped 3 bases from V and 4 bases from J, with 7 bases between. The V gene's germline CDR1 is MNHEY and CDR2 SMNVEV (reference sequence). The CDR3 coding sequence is TGTGCCAGCAGTTTTCGGGGATATAATTCACCCCTCCACTTT. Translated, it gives CASSFRGYNSPLHF.

CDR3 sequence: CASSPKREYADTQYF. The DNA for the CDR3 is TGTGCCAGCAGTCCAAAGCGGGAGTACGCAGATACGCAGTATTTT. The chain has TRBV6-5 and TRBJ2-3; the match to TRBD2 covers 8 bases. The CDR3 is 15 amino acids. Losses at the gene ends were 5 bases for V and 4 bases for J; bases not matched to a gene: 8. Looked up from germline, CDR1 is MNHEY and CDR2 is SVGAGI.

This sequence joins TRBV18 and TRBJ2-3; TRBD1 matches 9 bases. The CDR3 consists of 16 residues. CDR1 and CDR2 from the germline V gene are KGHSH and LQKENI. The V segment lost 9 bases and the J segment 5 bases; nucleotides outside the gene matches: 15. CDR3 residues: CASPLDRGGYQDTQYF. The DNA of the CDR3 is TGTGCCAGTCCTCTCGACAGGGGGGGGTATCAAGATACGCAGTATTTT.

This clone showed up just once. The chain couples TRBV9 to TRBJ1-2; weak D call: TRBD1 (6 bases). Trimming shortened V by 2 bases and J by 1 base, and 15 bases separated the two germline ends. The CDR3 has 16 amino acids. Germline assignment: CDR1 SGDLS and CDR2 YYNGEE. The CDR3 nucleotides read TGTGCCAGCAGCGTTAACCGGGACAATTTTAACTATGGCTACACCTTC. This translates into CASSVNRDNFNYGYTF.

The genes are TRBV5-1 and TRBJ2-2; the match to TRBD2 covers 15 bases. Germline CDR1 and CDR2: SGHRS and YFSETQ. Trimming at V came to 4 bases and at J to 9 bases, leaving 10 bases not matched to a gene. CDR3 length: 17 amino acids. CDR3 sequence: CASSGTGTSGRYWELFF. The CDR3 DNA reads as TGCGCCAGCAGCGGAACCGGGACTAGCGGGAGGTACTGGGAGCTGTTTTTT.

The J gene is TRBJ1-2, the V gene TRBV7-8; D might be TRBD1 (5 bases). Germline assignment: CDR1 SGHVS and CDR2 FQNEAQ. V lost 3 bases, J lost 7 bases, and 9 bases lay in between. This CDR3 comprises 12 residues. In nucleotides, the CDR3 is TGTGCCAGCAGCTTGGGGACTCTTGGCTACACCTTC. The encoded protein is CASSLGTLGYTF. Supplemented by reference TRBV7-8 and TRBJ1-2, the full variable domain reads GAGVSQSPRYKVAKRGQDVALRCDPISGHVSLFWYQQALGQGPEFLTYFQNEAQLDKSGLPSDRFFAERPEGSVSTLKIQRTQQEDSAVYLCASSLGTLGYTFGSGTRLTVV.

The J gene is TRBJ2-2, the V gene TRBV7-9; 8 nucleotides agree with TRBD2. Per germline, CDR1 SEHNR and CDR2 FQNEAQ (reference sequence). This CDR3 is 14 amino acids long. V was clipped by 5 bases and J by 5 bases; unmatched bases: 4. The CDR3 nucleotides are TGTGCCAGCAGCCCCGGGGGGGGAACCGGGGAGCTGTTTTTT. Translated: CASSPGGGTGELFF.

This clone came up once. CDR3: CASSSGSTDTQYF. The CDR3 coding sequence is TGTGCCAGTTCTAGCGGGAGTACAGATACGCAGTATTTT. This chain joins TRBV7-8 and TRBJ2-3; 10 nucleotides line up with TRBD2. The CDR3 consists of 13 residues. Unmatched junction bases numbered 3, after V lost 9 bases and J lost 3 bases. Germline V gives CDR1 SGHVS, CDR2 FQNEAQ.

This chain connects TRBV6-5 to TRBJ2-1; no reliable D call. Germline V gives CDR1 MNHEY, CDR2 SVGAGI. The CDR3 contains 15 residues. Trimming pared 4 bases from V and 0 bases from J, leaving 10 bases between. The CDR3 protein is CASSSESSSYNEQFF. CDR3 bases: TGTGCCAGCAGTTCCGAATCGAGCTCCTACAATGAGCAGTTCTTC.